The TCR beta chain described here comes from a study of cytomegalovirus exposure and HLA in healthy donors. V lost 2 bases to trimming and J lost 4 bases, with 3 bases between them. This CDR3 is built from 11 residues. Germline V gives CDR1 MDHEN, CDR2 SYDVKM. This PCR relied on a set of 60 Vbeta primers and 13 Jbeta primers. Clones were sequenced by immunoSEQ multiplex PCR, and TCRdb holds only the in-frame ones, with some missing. The top ten clones hold under 2% of a sample with around 170,000 clones, roughly four fifths of them seen once. This chain joins TRBV28 and TRBJ2-7, with D hard to call. Sequencing was performed on PBMCs. The source is a man aged 35 to 55 in good health and CMV-seronegative. As DNA, the CDR3 is TGTGCCAGCAGTTTACTATACGAGCAGTACTTC. Amino acids: CASSLLYEQYF. Filled out from reference TRBV28 and TRBJ2-7, the complete variable domain reads DVKVTQSSRYLVKRTGEKVFLECVQDMDHENMFWYRQDPGLGLRLIYFSYDVKMKEKGDIPEGYSVSREKKERFSLILESASTNQTSMYLCASSLLYEQYFGPGTRLTVT.